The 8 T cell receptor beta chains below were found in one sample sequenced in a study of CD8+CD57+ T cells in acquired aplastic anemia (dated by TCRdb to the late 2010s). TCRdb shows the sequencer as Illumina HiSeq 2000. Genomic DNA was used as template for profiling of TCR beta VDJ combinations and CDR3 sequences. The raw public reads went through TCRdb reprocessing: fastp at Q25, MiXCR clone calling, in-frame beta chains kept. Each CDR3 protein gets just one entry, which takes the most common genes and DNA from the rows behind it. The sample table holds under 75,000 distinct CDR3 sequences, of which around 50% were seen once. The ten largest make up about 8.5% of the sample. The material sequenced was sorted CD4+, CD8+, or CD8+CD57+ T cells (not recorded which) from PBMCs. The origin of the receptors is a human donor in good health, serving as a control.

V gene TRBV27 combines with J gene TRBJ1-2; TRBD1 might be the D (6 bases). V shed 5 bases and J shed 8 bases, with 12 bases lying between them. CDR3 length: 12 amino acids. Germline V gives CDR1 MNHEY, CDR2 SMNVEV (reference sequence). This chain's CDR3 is CASSITGNGYTF. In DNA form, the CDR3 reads TGTGCCAGCAGTATAACAGGGAACGGCTACACCTTC.

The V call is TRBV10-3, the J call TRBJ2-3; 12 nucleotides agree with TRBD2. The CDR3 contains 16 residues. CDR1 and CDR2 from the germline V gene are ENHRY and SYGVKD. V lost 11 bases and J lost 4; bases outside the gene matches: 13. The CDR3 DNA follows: TGTGCCTCTTCAGAAGGACTAGCGGGAAGTGCAGATACGCAGTATTTT. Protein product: CASSEGLAGSADTQYF.

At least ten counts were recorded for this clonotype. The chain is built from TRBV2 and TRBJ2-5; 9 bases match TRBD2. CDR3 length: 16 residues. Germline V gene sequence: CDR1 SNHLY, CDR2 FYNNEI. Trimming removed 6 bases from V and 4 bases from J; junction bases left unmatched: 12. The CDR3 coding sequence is TGTGCCAGCAGCAAAAGGACTAGCGAGGGTGGAGAGACCCAGTACTTC. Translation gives CASSKRTSEGGETQYF.

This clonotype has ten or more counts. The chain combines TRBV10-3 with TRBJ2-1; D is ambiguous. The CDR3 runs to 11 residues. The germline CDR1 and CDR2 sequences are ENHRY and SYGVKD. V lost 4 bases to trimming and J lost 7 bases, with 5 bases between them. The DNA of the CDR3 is TGTGCCATCAGTGTGGGGAATGAGCAGTTCTTC. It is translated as CAISVGNEQFF.

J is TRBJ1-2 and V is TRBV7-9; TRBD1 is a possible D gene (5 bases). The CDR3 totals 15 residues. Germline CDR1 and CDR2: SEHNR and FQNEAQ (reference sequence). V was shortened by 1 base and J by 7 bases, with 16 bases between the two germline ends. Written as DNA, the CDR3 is TGTGCCAGCAGCTTAGTTTTGTCAGGGCCCGTTGGCTACACCTTC. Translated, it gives CASSLVLSGPVGYTF.

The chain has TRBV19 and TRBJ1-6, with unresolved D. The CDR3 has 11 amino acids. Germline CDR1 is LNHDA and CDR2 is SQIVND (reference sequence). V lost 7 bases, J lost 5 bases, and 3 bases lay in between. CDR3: CASKHNSPLHF. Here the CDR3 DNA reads TGTGCCAGTAAACATAATTCACCCCTCCACTTT. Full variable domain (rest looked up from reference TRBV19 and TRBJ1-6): DGGITQSPKYLFRKEGQNVTLSCEQNLNHDAMYWYRQDPGQGLRLIYYSQIVNDFQKGDIAEGYSVSREKKESFPLTVTSAQKNPTAFYLCASKHNSPLHFGNGTRLTVT.

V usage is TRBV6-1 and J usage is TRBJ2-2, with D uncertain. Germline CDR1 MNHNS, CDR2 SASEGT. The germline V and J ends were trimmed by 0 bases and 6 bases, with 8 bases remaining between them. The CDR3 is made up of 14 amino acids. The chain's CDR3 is CASSEASESGELFF. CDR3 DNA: TGTGCCAGCAGTGAAGCGTCGGAATCCGGGGAGCTGTTTTTT.

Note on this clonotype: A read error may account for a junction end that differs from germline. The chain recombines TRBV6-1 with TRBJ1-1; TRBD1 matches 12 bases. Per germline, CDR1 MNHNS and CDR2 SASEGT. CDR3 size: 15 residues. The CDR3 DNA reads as TGTGCCAGCAGTGCAGTCGGGACAGGGGGCACTGAAGCTCTCTTT. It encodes CASSAVGTGGTEALF.